This T cell receptor (beta chain) was sequenced in a study of blood T cell repertoires in COVID-19. CDR1 is SGHRS, CDR2 YFSETQ, per germline. The J segment lost 5 bases and the V segment lost 0 bases, leaving 5 bases of the junction unmatched. The CDR3 sequence is 15 residues long. Original analysis: From reference gene primer amplification, estimates of nucleated cell counts were derived. Repertoires were generated with immunoSEQ multiplex PCR, while TCRdb's copy carries only in-frame clones and drops some. Clone size and V and J calls were adopted from that table, with D and trimming inferred from the DNA. Of approximately 65,000 clones in the sample, 70% to 85% were seen once.

Sequencing was done on a sample of peripheral blood. V gene TRBV5-1 combines with J gene TRBJ2-7; 10 nucleotides align to TRBD1. This receptor was taken from a woman of 80 years or more with active or convalescent COVID-19. The CDR3 here is CASSLEGTGDDEQYF. CDR3 coding DNA: TGCGCCAGCAGCTTGGAGGGGACAGGGGACGACGAGCAGTACTTC. Based on the CDR3 plus reference TRBV5-1 and TRBJ2-7, the full variable domain is KAGVTQTPRYLIKTRGQQVTLSCSPISGHRSVSWYQQTPGQGLQFLFEYFSETQRNKGNFPGRFSGRQFSNSRSEMNVSTLELGDSALYLCASSLEGTGDDEQYFGPGTRLTVT.